Below are 28 T cell receptor beta chains sequenced from a single sample in a study of spatial heterogeneity in lung cancer. Each CDR3 protein is one row after TCRdb ran MiXCR on the 5' RACE reads. The sample shows about 23,000 distinct CDR3 sequences, 6.4% of them seen only once. Study findings and constraints: Counts that tracked tumor mutation counts were those of expanded intratumoral alpha and beta TCRs.

The time point here: sample taken at primary tumor resection. Their cognate antigens are unknown. The specimen comprised lung tumor tissue, sampled at surgery. These receptors all stem from a male donor with early-stage non-small cell lung cancer.

This clonotype was detected ten times or more. The CDR3 DNA sequence: TGTGCCAGCAGCTTTCGGGGACTAGTACCAATGAACACCGGGGAGCTGTTTTTT. As protein: CASSFRGLVPMNTGELFF. The chain employs TRBV7-8 and TRBJ2-2, with 8 bases lining up with TRBD2. The CDR3 has 18 residues. With V trimmed by 3 bases and J by 1 base, 10 bases remained unmatched. Germline CDR1 reads SGHVS; CDR2 reads FQNEAQ.

By proportion, this clonotype is medium-sized. The genes are TRBV12-3 or TRBV12-4 and TRBJ1-4; possible D gene TRBD1, 5 bases. The length of the CDR3 is 14 residues. V was trimmed by 7 bases and J by 4 bases, leaving 13 bases between them. The CDR3 DNA is TGTGCCAGCACGTCCGGGACCAATAATGAAAAACTGTTTTTT. Translating it yields CASTSGTNNEKLFF.

By sample fraction, this clonotype is medium-sized. The V gene is TRBV20-1, the J gene TRBJ1-2; D not resolved. The CDR3 is 14 residues long. CDR1 is DFQATT, CDR2 SNEGSKA, per germline (reference sequence). V was pared by 1 base and J by 4 bases, with 13 bases between. The CDR3 is CSARGAEPAYGYTF. Written as DNA, the CDR3 is TGCAGTGCTAGAGGCGCAGAACCTGCCTATGGCTACACCTTC.

The sample holds many counts of this clonotype. Given a much more abundant clone one base away, this may be a read error. J is TRBJ2-7 and V is TRBV5-6; D might be TRBD2 (5 bases). The V end lost 4 bases, the J end lost 0 bases, and 11 bases lay between the germline ends. Germline-derived CDR1 and CDR2 are SGHDT and YYEEEE. The CDR3 consists of 14 residues. CDR3 protein: CASSKRGFSYEQYF. The CDR3 DNA is TGTGCCAGCAGCAAACGGGGTTTCTCCTACGAGCAGTACTTC.

The chain combines TRBV5-6 with TRBJ2-5; 14 bases match TRBD2. V was clipped by 4 bases and J by 3 bases; unmatched bases: 11. This CDR3 is 18 amino acids long. Looked up from germline, CDR1 is SGHDT and CDR2 is YYEEEE. The CDR3 region has the DNA TGTGCCAGCAGCCGAGGACTAGCGGGAGGCGTGGTAGAAGAGACCCAGTACTTC. As protein: CASSRGLAGGVVEETQYF.

This clonotype was counted a few times. This chain joins TRBV7-2 and TRBJ1-1, with D maybe TRBD1 (5 bases). Between the trimmed V and J ends, which lost 5 bases and 4 bases, there was a span of 20 bases. The CDR3 spans 16 residues. Germline CDR1 SGHTA, CDR2 FQGNSA. DNA for the CDR3: TGTGCCAGCAGCCCCCAAACCCGGGGGTTTAGCACTGAAGCTTTCTTT. The encoded protein is CASSPQTRGFSTEAFF.

The chain links TRBV18 to TRBJ2-5; D is unresolved. The CDR3 is 13 residues long. V lost 3 bases and J 4 bases, leaving 9 bases between the germline ends. Germline V gene data show CDR1 as KGHSH and CDR2 as LQKENI. CDR3 sequence: CASSPHTRETQYF. The CDR3 DNA is TGTGCCAGCTCACCGCACACCCGAGAGACCCAGTACTTC.

The chain joins TRBV6-1 to TRBJ1-1; D might be TRBD1 (5 bases). The CDR3 length is 14 residues. CDR1 is MNHNS and CDR2 is SASEGT in the germline V gene. V lost 7 bases to trimming and J lost 8 bases, with 20 bases between them. CDR3 nucleotides: TGTGCCAGCAACTCCGCGGGGACTTTTATAGAAGCTTTCTTT. Residues: CASNSAGTFIEAFF.

This clonotype has ten or more counts. The rearrangement joins TRBV30 to TRBJ1-1; 8 bases are shared with TRBD1. This CDR3 spans 14 amino acids. The germline V gene has CDR1 GTSNPN and CDR2 SVGIG (reference sequence). With 1 base clipped from V and 4 bases from J, the junction kept 5 bases outside the gene matches. The DNA of the CDR3 is TGTGCCTGGAGTGGGAACAGGGGGGTCACTGAAGCTTTCTTT. The encoded protein is CAWSGNRGVTEAFF.

This clonotype came up many times. The chain uses TRBV12-3 or TRBV12-4 and TRBJ1-1; D is possibly TRBD1 (6 bases). Trimming cost V 3 bases and J 9 bases, with 8 bases left between them. This CDR3 has 11 amino acids. The CDR3 sequence is CASSFTGKAFF. The CDR3 DNA sequence: TGTGCCAGCAGTTTTACAGGGAAAGCTTTCTTT.

Many counts were recorded for this clonotype. This chain connects TRBV7-9 to TRBJ1-2, with TRBD1 as a possible D gene (6 bases). The CDR3 has 15 residues. The germline CDR1 and CDR2 sequences are SEHNR and FQNEAQ (reference sequence). The V and J ends lost 3 bases and 5 bases respectively, with 16 bases between them. The CDR3 reads CASSFTGRDLYGYTF. CDR3 DNA sequence: TGTGCCAGCAGCTTCACAGGGAGGGATCTTTATGGCTACACCTTC.

This clonotype was counted many times. V and J are TRBV14 and TRBJ1-4; weak D call: TRBD1 (5 bases). This CDR3 spans 14 amino acids. V was cut by 2 bases and J by 8 bases, with 12 bases left in between. CDR1 SGHDN and CDR2 FVKESK come from the germline V gene. CDR3 residues: CASSQWGTEEKLFF. For the CDR3, the DNA is TGTGCCAGCAGCCAATGGGGGACGGAAGAAAAACTGTTTTTT.

In its sample, this clonotype was seen many times. This chain's CDR3 is CASSVSGGEVNNEQFF. The DNA for the CDR3 is TGTGCCAGCAGTGTAAGCGGTGGGGAAGTAAACAATGAGCAGTTCTTC. The chain links TRBV11-1 to TRBJ2-1, with TRBD2 as a possible D gene (5 bases). CDR1 SGHAT and CDR2 FQDESV come from the germline V gene (reference sequence). CDR3 length equals 16 residues. V was clipped by 6 bases and J by 5 bases, with 20 bases between them. Supplemented by reference TRBV11-1 and TRBJ2-1, the full variable domain reads EAEVAQSPRYKITEKSQAVAFWCDPISGHATLYWYRQILGQGPELLVQFQDESVVDDSQLPKDRFSAERLKGVDSTLKIQPAELGDSAMYLCASSVSGGEVNNEQFFGPGTRLTVL.

This clonotype was detected ten times or more. The rearrangement links TRBV27 to TRBJ2-7; TRBD1 matches at 7 bases. This CDR3 is built from 16 residues. The germline gives CDR1 MNHEY, CDR2 SMNVEV (reference sequence). With V trimmed by 5 bases and J by 3 bases, 13 bases remained unmatched. The CDR3 nucleotides read TGTGCCAGCAGTAGGAAACCCGGGACAGCATTCTACGAGCAGTACTTC. Protein product: CASSRKPGTAFYEQYF.

This clonotype occurred many times. The gene calls are TRBV7-2 and TRBJ1-1; a possible D gene is TRBD1 (5 bases). CDR3 length: 14 residues. In germline, CDR1 is SGHTA, CDR2 FQGNSA. Trimming pared 8 bases from V and 7 bases from J, leaving 20 bases between. The CDR3 sequence is CASSPKWGDSEAFF. The CDR3, as DNA: TGTGCCAGCTCACCCAAATGGGGTGACAGTGAAGCTTTCTTT.

This clonotype came up many times. V usage is TRBV20-1 and J usage is TRBJ1-4; the D is unclear. V lost 0 bases and J lost 6, with 8 bases in between. Germline lookup yields CDR1 DFQATT and CDR2 SNEGSKA (reference sequence). This CDR3 has 13 residues. The CDR3 DNA is TGCAGTGCTAGAGATTTGTGGGATGAAAAACTGTTTTTT. Its protein product is CSARDLWDEKLFF.

In this sample, this clonotype turned up many times. At one boundary the junction diverges from the germline segment, which might be a read error. The chain carries TRBV2 and TRBJ2-5; D possibly uses TRBD1 or TRBD2 (7 bases each). The CDR3 totals 11 residues. Germline V gives CDR1 SNHLY, CDR2 FYNNEI. In nucleotides, the CDR3 is TGCGTCAGGGGGGGGCAAGAGACCCAGTACTTC. This encodes CVRGGQETQYF.

The chain is built from TRBV7-8 and TRBJ2-7, with 7 bases that match TRBD1. Germline V lookup: CDR1 SGHVS, CDR2 FQNEAQ. This CDR3 has 15 amino acids. Trimming removed 0 bases from V and 2 bases from J; junction bases left unmatched: 4. The CDR3 sequence: CASSLAQGVPYEQYF. DNA for the CDR3: TGTGCCAGCAGCTTAGCGCAGGGGGTTCCCTACGAGCAGTACTTC.

This clonotype has more than one count but fewer than ten. The J gene is TRBJ2-7, the V gene TRBV28, with 7 bases matching TRBD2. The CDR3 contains 15 residues. Per the germline V gene, CDR1 is MDHEN and CDR2 is SYDVKM. The V gene end was trimmed by 6 bases and the J gene end by 2 bases; junction bases not matched to a gene: 10. CDR3 DNA sequence: TGTGCCAGCAGCTCTTCGGCGGGACTAACCTACGAGCAGTACTTC. Amino acid sequence: CASSSSAGLTYEQYF. The complete variable domain, with remaining parts taken from reference TRBV28 and TRBJ2-7, reads DVKVTQSSRYLVKRTGEKVFLECVQDMDHENMFWYRQDPGLGLRLIYFSYDVKMKEKGDIPEGYSVSREKKERFSLILESASTNQTSMYLCASSSSAGLTYEQYFGPGTRLTVT.

This clonotype was seen a few times. V is TRBV20-1 and J is TRBJ1-1; TRBD1 matches 8 bases. The CDR3 length is 13 residues. Losses at the gene ends were 6 bases for V and 6 bases for J; bases not matched to a gene: 9. Germline assignment: CDR1 DFQATT and CDR2 SNEGSKA (reference sequence). The CDR3 sequence: CSATEPGQAEAFF. CDR3 DNA sequence: TGCAGTGCCACCGAGCCGGGACAGGCTGAAGCTTTCTTT.

The chain joins TRBV28 to TRBJ2-3; 8 bases align to TRBD2. Trimming cost V 11 bases and J 4 bases; bases outside gene matches: 5. The V gene's germline CDR1 is MDHEN and CDR2 SYDVKM. The CDR3 loop spans 12 amino acids. CDR3 DNA: TGTGCCGGCGGGACTAGTGCAGATACGCAGTATTTT. This gives the protein CAGGTSADTQYF.

The CDR3 reads CSVPTGGLQETQYF. DNA for the CDR3: TGCAGCGTCCCCACAGGGGGCCTTCAAGAGACCCAGTACTTC. The chain carries TRBV29-1 and TRBJ2-5, with 9 bases aligning to TRBD1. V was clipped by 6 bases and J by 2 bases; unmatched bases: 7. The length of the CDR3 is 14 residues. Per the germline V gene, CDR1 is SQVTM and CDR2 is ANQGSEA.

The table lists this clonotype with many counts. V and J are TRBV7-9 and TRBJ2-7; TRBD2 aligns across 13 bases. From germline, CDR1 is SEHNR and CDR2 FQNEAQ (reference sequence). The CDR3 contains 15 residues. Trimming took 5 bases from V and 6 from J; bases not matched to a gene: 7. The CDR3 DNA reads TGTGCCAGCAGCCCACTAGCGGGAGGGAGGGTCGAGCAGTACTTC. This gives the protein CASSPLAGGRVEQYF.

This clonotype has more than one count but fewer than ten. V gene TRBV2 combines with J gene TRBJ1-1, with no clear D. Per germline, CDR1 SNHLY and CDR2 FYNNEI. This CDR3 is built from 15 residues. V shed 2 bases and J shed 3 bases, with 13 bases lying between them. The CDR3 sequence: CASSERNPRDTEAFF. The CDR3 region has the DNA TGTGCCAGCAGTGAAAGGAATCCGAGGGACACTGAAGCTTTCTTT.

This clonotype came up many times. The chain has TRBV6-2 or TRBV6-3 and TRBJ2-1; 11 bases are shared with TRBD2. This CDR3 contains 19 residues. Germline V gene lookup returns CDR1 MNHEY and CDR2 SVGEGT. With 6 bases clipped from V and 0 bases from J, the junction kept 13 bases outside the gene matches. The CDR3 bases are TGTGCCAGCAGGGACCCCGGGACTAGCGGTAAAAGCTCCTACAATGAGCAGTTCTTC. It yields the protein CASRDPGTSGKSSYNEQFF.

This clonotype was picked up many times. This sequence joins TRBV10-3 and TRBJ2-5; D assignment may be TRBD1 or TRBD2 (5 bases each). V was trimmed by 5 bases and J by 1 base, leaving 23 bases between them. Per the germline V gene, CDR1 is ENHRY and CDR2 is SYGVKD. The CDR3 length is 18 residues. The CDR3 DNA follows: TGTGCCATCAGTCTTCGGGTGGGACCGGGGATGTCCCAAGAGACCCAGTACTTC. As protein: CAISLRVGPGMSQETQYF.

This clonotype has ten or more counts. This rearrangement joins TRBV5-1 to TRBJ1-2, with 7 bases lining up with TRBD1. V shed 2 bases and J 6 bases; nucleotides not matched to a gene: 7. The V gene's germline CDR1 is SGHRS and CDR2 YFSETQ. The CDR3 sequence is 14 residues long. CDR3 sequence (DNA): TGCGCCAGCAGCTTTAACAGGGGTGAAAATGGCTACACCTTC. Protein: CASSFNRGENGYTF.

Of note for this clonotype: A much bigger clone sits one base away, suggesting this may be a read error. The chain links TRBV7-3 to TRBJ2-1, with 7 bases matching TRBD1. The CDR3 is 12 amino acids. Germline-derived CDR1 and CDR2 are SGHTA and FQGTGA. CDR3 sequence: CASSSPGQQQLF. DNA for the CDR3: TGTGCCAGCAGCTCCCCGGGACAGCAGCAGCTCTTC.